What follows are 7 T cell receptor beta chains derived from one specimen sequenced in a study of regulatory T cells in long-lasting Graves disease. Time point denoted: newly diagnosed GD, antithyroid drugs for less than 3 months. The authors made the TCR library using RNA they extracted from PBMCs. Sequencing libraries for TCR beta were prepared with iRepertoire HTBI primers and Arm-PCR of CDR3 regions. One entry per CDR3 protein, called by TCRdb with MiXCR from the multiplex PCR reads. The sample holds about 220,000 distinct CDR3 sequences, around 19% seen once. This same sample was also part of a study on T cells in Graves' hyperthyroidism and ophthalmopathy.

The sequencing used peripheral blood mononuclear cells (PBMCs), collected at new diagnosis, from a patient treated with antithyroid drugs. These receptors were collected from a woman aged 25 to 39 with Graves disease.

V and J are TRBV5-6 and TRBJ2-4; D may correspond to TRBD1 or TRBD2 (6 bases each). Germline V gives CDR1 SGHDT, CDR2 YYEEEE. CDR3 length equals 17 residues. V dropped 0 bases and J dropped 1 base, with 14 bases sitting between them. In DNA, the CDR3 is TGTGCCAGCAGCTTGGCTCTTACGGGGGCGGCCAAAAACATTCAGTACTTC. Residues: CASSLALTGAAKNIQYF.

A remark on this clonotype: This may come from a read error, since a much larger clone is one base off. J is TRBJ1-5 and V is TRBV10-3, with a tentative D call TRBD1 (5 bases). Germline V gene lookup returns CDR1 ENHRY and CDR2 SYGVKD. The CDR3 contains 14 residues. CDR3 amino acids: CAISESSGNRPQHF. CDR3 DNA sequence: TGTGCCATCAGTGAGTCATCAGGGAATCGGCCCCAGCATTTT.

J is TRBJ1-4 and V is TRBV7-9, with D hard to call. From germline, CDR1 is SEHNR and CDR2 FQNEAQ (reference sequence). V shed 0 bases and J shed 4 bases, with 12 bases lying between them. The CDR3 consists of 16 residues. CDR3 loop: CASSLAGVTYNEKLFF. The CDR3 nucleotides are TGTGCCAGCAGCTTAGCGGGTGTGACGTATAATGAAAAACTGTTTTTT.

This clonotype was detected a few times. This could be a read error, since a much larger clone is one nucleotide away. This CDR3 fails to terminate in the conserved phenylalanine or tryptophan, so it likely reflects a read error. This chain's CDR3 is CAWTIEKTQYL. The CDR3 DNA is TGTGCCTGGACCATAGAAAAGACCCAGTACCTC. This chain uses TRBV30 with TRBJ2-5; D is uncertain. Germline CDR1 is GTSNPN and CDR2 is SVGIG (reference sequence). Trimming stripped 4 bases from V and 6 bases from J, with 9 bases between. This CDR3 comprises 11 residues.

This clonotype was observed at least ten times. The chain joins TRBV25-1 to TRBJ1-4; D is ambiguous. This CDR3 spans 14 amino acids. V was shortened by 6 bases and J by 8 bases, with 16 bases between the two germline ends. Germline CDR1 is MGHDK and CDR2 is SYGVNS. CDR3 sequence reads: CASRAGILGEKLFF. CDR3 nucleotides: TGTGCCAGCAGAGCCGGGATCCTAGGAGAAAAACTGTTTTTT.

About this clonotype: One end of the junction is discordant with germline, which a read error may explain. The DNA for the CDR3 is TGTGCCAGCAGCCCCGGGGGCGGGTTCCCAAAACTGCTTTTT. It encodes CASSPGGGFPKLLF. The V call is TRBV6-2 or TRBV6-3, the J call TRBJ1-4, with D perhaps TRBD1 (6 bases). The CDR3 length is 14 residues. Germline values: CDR1 MNHEY, CDR2 SVGEGT.

The chain recombines TRBV5-5 with TRBJ2-1; 7 bases map to TRBD2. Germline CDR1 is SGHKS and CDR2 is YYEKEE (reference sequence). Germline trimming cut 0 bases from V and 4 bases from J; bases unmatched to any gene: 7. The CDR3 extends over 16 amino acids. CDR3 loop: CASSLVLADPYNEQFF. CDR3 DNA: TGTGCCAGCAGCTTGGTTCTAGCGGATCCTTACAATGAGCAGTTCTTC.